The clone carrying this T cell receptor (beta chain) was picked up a small number of times. The entry originates in a study of T cell repertoires in cytomegalovirus infection. On the study more broadly: From public TCR beta signatures came an indication of both CMV infection and matching HLA type.

TCRdb analysed the reads with MiXCR anew, one entry per CDR3 protein. The repertoire consists of about 230,000 distinct CDR3 sequences, with about 23% occurring once and the leading ten covering approximately 18%. The V and J ends lost 2 bases and 5 bases respectively, with 10 bases between them. The CDR3 covers 13 residues. Germline values: CDR1 SNHLY, CDR2 FYNNEI. The source of this sequence is a human donor in good health (CMV status not recorded). Some clones in this sample may be carry-over from other donors' samples. The specimen sequenced was CD8+ T cells from PBMCs. V is TRBV2 and J is TRBJ2-7; no reliable D call. This CDR3 reads CASSEFRLNEQYF. CDR3 bases: TGTGCCAGCAGTGAATTTCGCCTAAACGAGCAGTACTTC.